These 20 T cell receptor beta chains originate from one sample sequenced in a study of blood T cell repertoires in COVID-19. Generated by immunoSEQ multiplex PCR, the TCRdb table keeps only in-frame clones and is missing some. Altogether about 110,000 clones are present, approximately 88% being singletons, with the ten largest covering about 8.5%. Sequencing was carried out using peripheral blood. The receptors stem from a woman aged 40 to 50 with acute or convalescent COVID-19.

The CDR3 loop is CASSTQGAGNTIYF. In nucleotides, the CDR3 is TGTGCCAGCAGTACACAGGGGGCTGGAAACACCATATATTTT. The chain has TRBV6-6 and TRBJ1-3; TRBD1 agrees at 8 bases. The CDR3 spans 14 residues. V shed 5 bases, J shed 2 bases, and the junction held 2 bases outside the gene matches. Germline-derived CDR1 and CDR2 are MNHNY and SVGAGI (reference sequence).

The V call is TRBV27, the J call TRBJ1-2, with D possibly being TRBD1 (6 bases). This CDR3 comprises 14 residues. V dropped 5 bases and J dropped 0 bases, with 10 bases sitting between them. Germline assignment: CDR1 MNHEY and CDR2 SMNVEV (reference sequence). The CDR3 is CASSANRANYGYTF. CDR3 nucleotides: TGTGCCAGCAGTGCAAACAGGGCTAACTATGGCTACACCTTC.

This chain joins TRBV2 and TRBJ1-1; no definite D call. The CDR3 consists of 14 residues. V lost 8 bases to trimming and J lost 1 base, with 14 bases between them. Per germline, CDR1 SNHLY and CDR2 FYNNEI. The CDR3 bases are TGTGCCAGCGGACTTTGGGCAAAGAACACTGAAGCTTTCTTT. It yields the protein CASGLWAKNTEAFF.

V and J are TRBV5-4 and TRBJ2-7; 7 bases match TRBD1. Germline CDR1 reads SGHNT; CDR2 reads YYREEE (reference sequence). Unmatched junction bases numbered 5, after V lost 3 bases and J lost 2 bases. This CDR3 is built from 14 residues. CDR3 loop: CASSSGTAAYEQYF. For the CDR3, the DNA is TGTGCCAGCAGCTCCGGGACAGCTGCCTACGAGCAGTACTTC.

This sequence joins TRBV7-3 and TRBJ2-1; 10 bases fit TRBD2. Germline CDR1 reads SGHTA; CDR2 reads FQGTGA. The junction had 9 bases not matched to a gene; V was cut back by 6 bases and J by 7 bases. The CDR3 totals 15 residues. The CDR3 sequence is CASSSKRGGLNEQFF. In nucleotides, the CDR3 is TGTGCCAGCAGTTCAAAGCGGGGGGGCCTGAATGAGCAGTTCTTC.

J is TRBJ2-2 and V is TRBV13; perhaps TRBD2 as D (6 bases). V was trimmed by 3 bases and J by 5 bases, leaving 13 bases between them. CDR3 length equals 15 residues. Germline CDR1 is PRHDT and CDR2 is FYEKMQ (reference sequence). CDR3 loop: CASSFTGRRTGELFF. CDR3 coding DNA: TGTGCCAGCAGCTTTACCGGGAGAAGGACCGGGGAGCTGTTTTTT.

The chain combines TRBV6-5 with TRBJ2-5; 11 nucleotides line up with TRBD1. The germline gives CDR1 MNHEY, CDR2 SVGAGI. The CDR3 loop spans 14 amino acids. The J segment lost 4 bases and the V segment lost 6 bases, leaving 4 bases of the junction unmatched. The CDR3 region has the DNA TGTGCCAGCAGCCGGGGACAGGGGGTAGAGACCCAGTACTTC. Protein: CASSRGQGVETQYF.

The CDR3 nucleotides are TGCGCCAGCAGCTTGGATTGGGACAGGGGGCTTAAGGGCTACACCTTC. Encoded protein: CASSLDWDRGLKGYTF. The J gene is TRBJ1-2, the V gene TRBV5-1; 12 bases are a match to TRBD1. Germline assignment: CDR1 SGHRS and CDR2 YFSETQ. This CDR3 has 16 amino acids. Losses at the gene ends were 0 bases for V and 8 bases for J; bases not matched to a gene: 8.

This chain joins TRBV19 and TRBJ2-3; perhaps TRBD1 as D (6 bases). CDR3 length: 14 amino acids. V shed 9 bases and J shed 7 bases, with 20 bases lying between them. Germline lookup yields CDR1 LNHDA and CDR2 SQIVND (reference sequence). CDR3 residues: CASPRRYQGHTQYF. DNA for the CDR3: TGTGCCAGCCCAAGGCGATACCAGGGGCATACGCAGTATTTT.

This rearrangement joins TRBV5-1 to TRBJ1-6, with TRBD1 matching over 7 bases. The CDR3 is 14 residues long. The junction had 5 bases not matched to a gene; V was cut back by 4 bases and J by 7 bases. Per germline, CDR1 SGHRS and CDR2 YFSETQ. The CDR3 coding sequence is TGCGCCAGCAGCGCGGGACAGCCCAATTCACCCCTCCACTTT. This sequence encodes CASSAGQPNSPLHF.

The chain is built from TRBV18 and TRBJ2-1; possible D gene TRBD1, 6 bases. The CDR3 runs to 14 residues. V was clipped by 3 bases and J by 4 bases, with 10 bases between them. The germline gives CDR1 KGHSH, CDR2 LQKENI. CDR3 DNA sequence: TGTGCCAGCTCACCGCAACAGGGATACAATGAGCAGTTCTTC. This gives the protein CASSPQQGYNEQFF.

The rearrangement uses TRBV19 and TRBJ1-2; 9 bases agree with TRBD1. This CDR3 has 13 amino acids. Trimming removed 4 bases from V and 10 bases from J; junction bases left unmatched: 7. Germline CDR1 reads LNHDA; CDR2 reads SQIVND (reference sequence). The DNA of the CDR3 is TGTGCCAGTAGTACAAACAGGGGGCGAGACTACACCTTC. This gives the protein CASSTNRGRDYTF. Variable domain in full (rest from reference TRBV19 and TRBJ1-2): DGGITQSPKYLFRKEGQNVTLSCEQNLNHDAMYWYRQDPGQGLRLIYYSQIVNDFQKGDIAEGYSVSREKKESFPLTVTSAQKNPTAFYLCASSTNRGRDYTFGSGTRLTVV.

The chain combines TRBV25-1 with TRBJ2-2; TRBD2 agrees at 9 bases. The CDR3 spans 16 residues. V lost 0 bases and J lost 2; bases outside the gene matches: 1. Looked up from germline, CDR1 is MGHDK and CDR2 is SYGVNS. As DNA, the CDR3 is TGTGCCAGCAGTGAATATAGCGGGGGAAACACCGGGGAGCTGTTTTTT. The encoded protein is CASSEYSGGNTGELFF.

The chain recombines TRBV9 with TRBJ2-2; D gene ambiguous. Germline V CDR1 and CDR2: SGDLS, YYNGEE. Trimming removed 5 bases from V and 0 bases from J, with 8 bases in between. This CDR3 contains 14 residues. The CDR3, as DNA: TGTGCCAGCAGGGCCAGATCGAACACCGGGGAGCTGTTTTTT. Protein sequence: CASRARSNTGELFF. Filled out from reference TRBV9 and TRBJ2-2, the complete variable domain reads DSGVTQTPKHLITATGQRVTLRCSPRSGDLSVYWYQQSLDQGLQFLIQYYNGEERAKGNILERFSAQQFPDLHSELNLSSLELGDSALYFCASRARSNTGELFFGEGSRLTVL.

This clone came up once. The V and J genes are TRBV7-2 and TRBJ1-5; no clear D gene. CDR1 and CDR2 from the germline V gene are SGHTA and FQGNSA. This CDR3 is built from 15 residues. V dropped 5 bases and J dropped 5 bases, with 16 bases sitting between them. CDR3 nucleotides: TGTGCCAGCAGCCGTAGCGGTGGGGATCATCAGCCCCAGCATTTT. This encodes CASSRSGGDHQPQHF.

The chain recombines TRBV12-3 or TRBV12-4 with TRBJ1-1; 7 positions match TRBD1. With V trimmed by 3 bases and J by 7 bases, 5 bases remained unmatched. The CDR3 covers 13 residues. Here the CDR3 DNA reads TGTGCCAGCAGTTTCAGACAGGGCGTTGAAGCTTTCTTT. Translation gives CASSFRQGVEAFF.

The CDR3 loop is CATSDSGQGARTFF. The DNA for the CDR3 is TGTGCCACCAGTGATTCCGGACAGGGGGCTCGTACTTTCTTT. This chain connects TRBV24-1 to TRBJ1-1; 11 bases map to TRBD1. The V segment lost 2 bases and the J segment 12 bases; nucleotides outside the gene matches: 7. CDR1 KGHDR and CDR2 SFDVKD come from the germline V gene. This CDR3 spans 14 amino acids.

The CDR3 DNA is TGTGCCAGCAGTGAGAGCTCTGGAAACACCATATATTTT. Residues: CASSESSGNTIYF. The chain uses TRBV6-1 and TRBJ1-3, with D hard to call. Germline CDR1 is MNHNS and CDR2 is SASEGT. Between the trimmed V and J ends, which lost 3 bases and 0 bases, there was a span of 3 bases. The CDR3 is 13 amino acids.

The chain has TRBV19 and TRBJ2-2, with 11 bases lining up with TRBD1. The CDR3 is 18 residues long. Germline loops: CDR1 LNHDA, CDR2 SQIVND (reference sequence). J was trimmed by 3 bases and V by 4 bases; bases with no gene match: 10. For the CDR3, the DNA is TGTGCCAGTAGTAAGAGGACAGGGGGCGGAGGTCACACCGGGGAGCTGTTTTTT. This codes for CASSKRTGGGGHTGELFF.

The CDR3 sequence is CASSLAVGRGTYEQYF. Here the CDR3 DNA reads TGCGCCAGCAGCTTGGCGGTCGGGCGGGGGACCTACGAGCAGTACTTC. This chain uses TRBV5-1 with TRBJ2-7; 7 bases are shared with TRBD2. CDR1 and CDR2 from the germline V gene are SGHRS and YFSETQ. V lost 0 bases, J lost 2 bases, and 8 bases stayed unmatched. The CDR3 runs 16 residues.